The T cell receptor (beta chain) described here comes from a study of blood T cells in healthy people across ages. V lost 3 bases, J lost 2 bases, and 21 bases stayed unmatched. This CDR3 is built from 21 residues. Germline CDR1 is ENHRY and CDR2 is SYGVKD. Per-sample PBMC isolation yielded at least 6.5 million cells. Combining a sample-barcoded 5' primer with a J-beta primer mix, a second PCR ran for roughly 7 to 11 cycles. TCRdb reprocessed the 5' RACE reads via MiXCR and lists one record per CDR3 protein. The repertoire holds approximately 800,000 distinct CDR3 sequences, with roughly 25% as singletons. The same specimen was also included in a second study, on T cells of mothers and their children.

The receptor was isolated from a boy aged 5-17 years in good health. Sequencing was performed on blood. The chain links TRBV10-3 to TRBJ2-4; 8 nucleotides line up with TRBD2. DNA of the CDR3: TGTGCCATCAGTGACCCCGGGGGAGGGGGATGGAGCGGGGGAACCAAAAACATTCAGTACTTC. This sequence encodes CAISDPGGGGWSGGTKNIQYF.